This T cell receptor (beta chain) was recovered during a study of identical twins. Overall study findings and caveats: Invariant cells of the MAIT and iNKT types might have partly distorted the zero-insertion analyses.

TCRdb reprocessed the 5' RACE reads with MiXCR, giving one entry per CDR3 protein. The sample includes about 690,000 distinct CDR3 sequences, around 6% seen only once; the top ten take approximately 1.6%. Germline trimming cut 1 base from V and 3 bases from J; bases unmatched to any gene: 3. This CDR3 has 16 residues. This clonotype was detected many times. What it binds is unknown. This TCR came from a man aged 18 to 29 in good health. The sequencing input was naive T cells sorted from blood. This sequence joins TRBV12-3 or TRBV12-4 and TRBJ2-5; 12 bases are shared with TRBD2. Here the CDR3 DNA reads TGTGCCAGCAGTTTAGGACTAGCGGGAGACAAAGAGACCCAGTACTTC. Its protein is CASSLGLAGDKETQYF.